This T cell receptor (beta chain) was captured in a study of blood T cell repertoires in COVID-19. In the study overall: The United States, Italy and Spain provided the acute and convalescent COVID-19 samples.

The CDR3 is made up of 15 amino acids. With 4 bases removed from V and 2 bases from J, the gap between germline ends came to 14 bases. Germline CDR1 is MGHRA and CDR2 is YSYEKL. Those enrolled, adults aged roughly 18 to 90 years, came from around 25 US areas. Categorization into cohorts depended on clinical history that participants reported. In the original workflow: Estimated nucleated cell counts came from reference gene primer amplification. TCRdb's table, derived via immunoSEQ multiplex PCR, lists solely in-frame clones and lacks some. That table is the source of V, J and clone size, and D and trimming were worked out from the DNA. The data contain 230,000 or so clones, less than 90% of them singletons.

The chain carries TRBV4-1 and TRBJ1-2; a possible D gene is TRBD1 (5 bases). The specimen was PBMCs or T cells enriched from blood (not recorded which). The sequence derives from a woman aged 30 to 39 who had recovered from COVID-19. The CDR3 here is CASSPRATINYGYTF. DNA of the CDR3: TGCGCCAGCAGCCCCAGGGCCACAATCAACTATGGCTACACCTTC.